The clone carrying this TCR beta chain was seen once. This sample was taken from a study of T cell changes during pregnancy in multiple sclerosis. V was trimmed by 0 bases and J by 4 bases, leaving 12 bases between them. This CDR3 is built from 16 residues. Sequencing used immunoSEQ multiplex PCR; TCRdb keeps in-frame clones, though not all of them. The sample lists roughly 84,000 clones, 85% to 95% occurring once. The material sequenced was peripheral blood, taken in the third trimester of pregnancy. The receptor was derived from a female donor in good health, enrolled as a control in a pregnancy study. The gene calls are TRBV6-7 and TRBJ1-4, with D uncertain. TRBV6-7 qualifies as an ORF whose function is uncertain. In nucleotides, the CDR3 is TGTGCCAGCAGTTACTCGGGCCAGTCCTTTAATGAAAAACTGTTTTTT. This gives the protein CASSYSGQSFNEKLFF.